This TCR beta chain emerged from a study of cytomegalovirus exposure and HLA in healthy donors. General study points: In a later analysis, the majority of CMV-associated beta chains seemingly showed HLA restriction. Several V segments, TRBV6-2 and TRBV6-3 among them, could not be told apart and were dropped.

This clone was recorded a few times. Its matching antigen is unknown. Different DNA sequences within this sample yield the same CDR3. Both 60 Vbeta primers and 13 Jbeta primers went into the PCR. How the authors handled the data: About 10 million shared chains were among about 80 million unique TCR beta chains counted in a later analysis. Data came from immunoSEQ multiplex PCR; TCRdb stores just in-frame clones and leaves some out. V, J and clone size derive from that table, while D and trimming were established from the DNA sequence. Seen here are just over 150,000 clones, approximately 72% observed once, and the top ten hold roughly 2%. Germline loops: CDR1 SGHRS, CDR2 YFSETQ. The CDR3 loop spans 14 amino acids. V dropped 0 bases and J dropped 1; count of bases not matched to a gene: 0.

V usage is TRBV5-1 and J usage is TRBJ2-5; 7 bases match TRBD2. The receptor's source is a female donor in good health and CMV-seronegative. Material for sequencing was PBMCs. CDR3 in DNA: TGCGCCAGCAGCTTGGGGGGGGGCCAAGAGACCCAGTACTTC. Translated, it gives CASSLGGGQETQYF.